A single sample is the source of the 23 T cell receptor beta chains below, sequenced in a study of blood T cell repertoires in COVID-19. Sequenced by immunoSEQ multiplex PCR; TCRdb stores in-frame clones only, minus some. The repertoire holds about 240,000 clones, with 75% to 90% as singletons. Sequencing was carried out using PBMCs or T cells enriched from blood (not recorded which). The source is a woman aged 25 to 45 who had recovered from COVID-19.

The V call is TRBV5-1, the J call TRBJ1-4; TRBD1 agrees at 8 bases. Germline-derived CDR1 and CDR2 are SGHRS and YFSETQ. The CDR3 totals 14 residues. J lost 4 bases, V lost 6 bases, and 5 bases had no gene match. CDR3: CASTPQGGNEKLFF. The CDR3 coding sequence is TGCGCCAGCACCCCACAGGGGGGTAATGAAAAACTGTTTTTT. The full variable domain, its missing parts supplied by reference TRBV5-1 and TRBJ1-4, is KAGVTQTPRYLIKTRGQQVTLSCSPISGHRSVSWYQQTPGQGLQFLFEYFSETQRNKGNFPGRFSGRQFSNSRSEMNVSTLELGDSALYLCASTPQGGNEKLFFGSGTQLSVL.

The V gene is TRBV9, the J gene TRBJ2-1, with TRBD1 matching 9 bases. Germline CDR1 SGDLS, CDR2 YYNGEE. The CDR3 has 16 amino acids. The V segment lost 4 bases and the J segment 4 bases; nucleotides outside the gene matches: 9. CDR3 nucleotides: TGTGCCAGCAGCCTTTCCGGGACAGGGCTTTACAATGAGCAGTTCTTC. Residues: CASSLSGTGLYNEQFF.

This sequence joins TRBV24-1 and TRBJ1-1; 8 bases are shared with TRBD1. J was trimmed by 6 bases and V by 7 bases; bases with no gene match: 6. Germline CDR1 is KGHDR and CDR2 is SFDVKD. The CDR3 is 13 amino acids. CDR3 bases: TGTGCCACCAGCCGGCAGGGGGCTTCTGAAGCTTTCTTT. This gives the protein CATSRQGASEAFF.

The CDR3 DNA reads as TGCAGTGCTAGTGCCCCGATAGCGGGAGGGGAGCAGTACTTC. Translating it yields CSASAPIAGGEQYF. This chain uses TRBV20-1 with TRBJ2-7; 11 bases agree with TRBD2. Germline assignment: CDR1 DFQATT and CDR2 SNEGSKA (reference sequence). The CDR3 spans 14 residues. V was pared by 3 bases and J by 7 bases, with 8 bases of the junction left unmatched.

Details on this clone: Its ends do not fully match the called genes, so a read error is possible. The chain combines TRBV29-1 with TRBJ1-1; 9 bases map to TRBD1. Germline V lookup: CDR1 SQVTM, CDR2 ANQGSEA. The CDR3 contains 15 residues. Here the CDR3 reads CSVEGTGRSWTEAFF. The CDR3 nucleotides read TGCAGCGTGGAAGGGACAGGGAGATCGTGGACTGAAGCTTTCTTT.

This clone was seen only a few times. The chain uses TRBV19 and TRBJ2-7; 8 positions match TRBD1. The V gene's germline CDR1 is LNHDA and CDR2 SQIVND (reference sequence). CDR3 length: 14 residues. Germline trimming cut 4 bases from V and 2 bases from J; bases unmatched to any gene: 4. The CDR3: CASSRPGQAYEQYF. CDR3 bases: TGTGCCAGTAGTAGACCGGGACAGGCCTACGAGCAGTACTTC. The full variable domain, completed using reference TRBV19 and TRBJ2-7, is DGGITQSPKYLFRKEGQNVTLSCEQNLNHDAMYWYRQDPGQGLRLIYYSQIVNDFQKGDIAEGYSVSREKKESFPLTVTSAQKNPTAFYLCASSRPGQAYEQYFGPGTRLTVT.

The chain carries TRBV28 and TRBJ1-2, with D tentatively TRBD1 (5 bases). Germline values: CDR1 MDHEN, CDR2 SYDVKM. V was clipped by 3 bases and J by 5 bases, with 13 bases between them. The CDR3 runs 14 residues. CDR3 bases: TGTGCCAGCAGTTTTGGGCAGGGAGGGTATGGCTACACCTTC. This translates into CASSFGQGGYGYTF.

J is TRBJ1-1 and V is TRBV28; possible D gene TRBD1, 6 bases. V shed 5 bases and J shed 7 bases, with 14 bases lying between them. The germline gives CDR1 MDHEN, CDR2 SYDVKM. The CDR3 contains 13 residues. The CDR3 DNA reads as TGTGCCAGCAGTGCCGGGACAATAATTGAAGCTTTCTTT. It translates to CASSAGTIIEAFF.

The rearrangement uses TRBV7-9 and TRBJ1-5, with D tentatively TRBD1 (6 bases). The germline CDR1 and CDR2 sequences are SEHNR and FQNEAQ (reference sequence). The CDR3 loop spans 15 amino acids. The V end was cut by 2 bases, the J end by 9 bases, with 17 bases between. The CDR3 here is CASSLSGADSLPQHF. DNA for the CDR3: TGTGCCAGCAGCTTATCCGGCGCGGACAGTCTGCCCCAGCATTTT.

The CDR3 here is CASSRPGLVNTEAFF. For the CDR3, the DNA is TGTGCCAGCAGCCGGCCGGGACTGGTGAACACTGAAGCTTTCTTT. The chain joins TRBV4-2 to TRBJ1-1; possibly TRBD1 for D (5 bases). This CDR3 contains 15 residues. Germline V gives CDR1 LGHNA, CDR2 YNFKEQ. V dropped 4 bases and J dropped 0 bases, with 12 bases sitting between them.

V usage is TRBV2 and J usage is TRBJ1-5; unclear D gene. V was trimmed by 4 bases and J by 0 bases, leaving 13 bases between them. This CDR3 contains 16 residues. Per germline, CDR1 SNHLY and CDR2 FYNNEI. As DNA, the CDR3 is TGTGCCAGCAGTGGGAGGATAGTCTATAGCAATCAGCCCCAGCATTTT. Translation: CASSGRIVYSNQPQHF.

V and J are TRBV9 and TRBJ2-1; 7 bases are shared with TRBD1. The CDR3 loop spans 16 amino acids. With V trimmed by 4 bases and J by 2 bases, 9 bases remained unmatched. Germline CDR1 reads SGDLS; CDR2 reads YYNGEE. CDR3 loop: CASSSGDSATYNEQFF. In DNA, the CDR3 is TGTGCCAGCAGCTCCGGGGACAGCGCCACCTACAATGAGCAGTTCTTC.

This clone occurred once. The chain joins TRBV4-1 to TRBJ2-3, with TRBD1 matching over 7 bases. Germline CDR1 reads MGHRA; CDR2 reads YSYEKL. The ends lost 0 bases at V and 5 bases at J; junction bases unmatched: 8. This CDR3 is 16 amino acids long. CDR3 coding DNA: TGCGCCAGCAGCCAAGACATGGGACAGCCCATAGATACGCAGTATTTT. It is translated as CASSQDMGQPIDTQYF.

The chain joins TRBV5-1 to TRBJ1-1; possibly TRBD1 for D (6 bases). Between the trimmed V and J ends, which lost 5 bases and 4 bases, there was a span of 15 bases. This CDR3 has 14 amino acids. Per the germline V gene, CDR1 is SGHRS and CDR2 is YFSETQ. The CDR3 region is CASSGTGQGTEAFF. The CDR3 region has the DNA TGCGCCAGCAGTGGAACAGGGCAGGGCACTGAAGCTTTCTTT.

This rearrangement joins TRBV4-3 to TRBJ1-5; D gene ambiguous. The germline V and J ends were trimmed by 0 bases and 6 bases, with 9 bases remaining between them. Germline assignment: CDR1 LGHNA and CDR2 YSLEER. The length of the CDR3 is 14 residues. In DNA form, the CDR3 reads TGCGCCAGCAGCCAAGAATGGGGAGGTCAGCCCCAGCATTTT. Its protein product is CASSQEWGGQPQHF.

The chain is built from TRBV2 and TRBJ1-1; 7 nucleotides align to TRBD1. The CDR3 extends over 14 amino acids. Trimming took 6 bases from V and 0 from J; bases not matched to a gene: 4. Germline-derived CDR1 and CDR2 are SNHLY and FYNNEI. DNA for the CDR3: TGTGCCAGCAGGGCGACAGGGATGAACACTGAAGCTTTCTTT. As protein: CASRATGMNTEAFF.

V usage is TRBV5-1 and J usage is TRBJ1-2; D might be TRBD1 (5 bases). The CDR3 length is 15 residues. The ends were cut back, 0 bases at V and 0 bases at J, with 9 bases in the middle. The V gene's germline CDR1 is SGHRS and CDR2 YFSETQ. The CDR3 loop reads CASSLGTGTNYGYTF. The CDR3 region has the DNA TGCGCCAGCAGCTTGGGAACAGGTACTAACTATGGCTACACCTTC.

The chain is built from TRBV6-6 and TRBJ1-6; TRBD1 agrees at 8 bases. The germline V gene encodes CDR1 MNHNY and CDR2 SVGAGI (reference sequence). J gave up 6 bases and V 5 bases, and 6 bases lay outside the gene matches. This CDR3 has 15 residues. The CDR3 reads CASSGGQGGNSPLHF. CDR3 DNA sequence: TGTGCCAGCAGTGGTGGACAGGGAGGTAATTCACCCCTCCACTTT.

The chain combines TRBV19 with TRBJ1-3, with TRBD1 as a possible D gene (5 bases). Trimming cost V 11 bases and J 1 base, with 9 bases left between them. Germline assignment: CDR1 LNHDA and CDR2 SQIVND (reference sequence). The CDR3 sequence is 12 residues long. CDR3 in amino acids: CASGTSGNTIYF. The CDR3 region has the DNA TGTGCCTCGGGGACTTCTGGAAACACCATATATTTT.

V is TRBV7-9 and J is TRBJ1-3; possible D gene TRBD1, 6 bases. Germline values: CDR1 SEHNR, CDR2 FQNEAQ (reference sequence). This CDR3 has 14 residues. V lost 5 bases to trimming and J lost 2 bases, with 10 bases between them. CDR3 protein: CASSDRTAGNTIYF. The DNA for the CDR3 is TGTGCCAGCAGCGATCGGACAGCTGGAAACACCATATATTTT.

This chain connects TRBV6-5 to TRBJ1-2; tentative D call: TRBD1 (6 bases). The CDR3 length is 14 residues. In germline, CDR1 is MNHEY, CDR2 SVGAGI. V was clipped by 2 bases and J by 2 bases, with 9 bases between them. In nucleotides, the CDR3 is TGTGCCAGCAGTTACCTGGGACAAAACTATGGCTACACCTTC. This gives the protein CASSYLGQNYGYTF.

This chain's CDR3 is CASSGTGAYEKLFF. As DNA, the CDR3 is TGTGCCAGCAGTGGGACAGGGGCGTATGAAAAACTGTTTTTT. V and J are TRBV2 and TRBJ1-4; TRBD1 matches at 9 bases. From germline, CDR1 is SNHLY and CDR2 FYNNEI. V lost 4 bases, J lost 6 bases, and 3 bases stayed unmatched. The length of the CDR3 is 14 residues.

This chain joins TRBV3-1 (or the pseudogene TRBV3-2) and TRBJ1-1; 8 positions agree with TRBD1. The CDR3 runs 14 residues. Germline CDR1 LGHDT, CDR2 YNNKEL (reference sequence). V lost 4 bases and J lost 4; bases outside the gene matches: 5. Here the CDR3 DNA reads TGTGCCAGCAGCCCAGGGGGCGCGGGCACTGAAGCTTTCTTT. Residues: CASSPGGAGTEAFF.